What follows describes a single T cell receptor (beta chain). There are 13 residues in the CDR3. The trim removed 0 bases at V and 9 bases at J, leaving 5 bases unmatched. Looked up from germline, CDR1 is GTSNPN and CDR2 is SVGIG (reference sequence). This sample is part of a study of blood T cell repertoires in COVID-19. At the level of the study: Acute and convalescent COVID-19 samples came from the United States, Italy and Spain. In each case, the material was cDNA or gDNA derived from T cells, B-cell-depleted T cells, or PBMCs.

Original analysis: Using reference gene primer amplification, nucleated cell counts were estimated. Clones were sequenced by immunoSEQ multiplex PCR, and TCRdb holds only the in-frame ones, with some missing. That table gives V, J and clone size, and the DNA gave D and trimming. The sample lists 250,000 or so clones, roughly 85% occurring once. The sequencing sample was made of peripheral blood. This rearrangement joins TRBV30 to TRBJ1-1, with 9 bases that match TRBD1. This TCR was recovered from a man younger than 35 with active or convalescent COVID-19. DNA of the CDR3: TGTGCCTGGAGTGTACGACAGGGGGACCAAGCTTTCTTT. Protein sequence: CAWSVRQGDQAFF. Looking up the rest from reference TRBV30 and TRBJ1-1 gives the full variable domain: SQTIHQWPATLVQPVGSPLSLECTVEGTSNPNLYWYRQAAGRGLQLLFYSVGIGQISSEVPQNLSASRPQDRQFILSSKKLLLSDSGFYLCAWSVRQGDQAFFGQGTRLTVV.